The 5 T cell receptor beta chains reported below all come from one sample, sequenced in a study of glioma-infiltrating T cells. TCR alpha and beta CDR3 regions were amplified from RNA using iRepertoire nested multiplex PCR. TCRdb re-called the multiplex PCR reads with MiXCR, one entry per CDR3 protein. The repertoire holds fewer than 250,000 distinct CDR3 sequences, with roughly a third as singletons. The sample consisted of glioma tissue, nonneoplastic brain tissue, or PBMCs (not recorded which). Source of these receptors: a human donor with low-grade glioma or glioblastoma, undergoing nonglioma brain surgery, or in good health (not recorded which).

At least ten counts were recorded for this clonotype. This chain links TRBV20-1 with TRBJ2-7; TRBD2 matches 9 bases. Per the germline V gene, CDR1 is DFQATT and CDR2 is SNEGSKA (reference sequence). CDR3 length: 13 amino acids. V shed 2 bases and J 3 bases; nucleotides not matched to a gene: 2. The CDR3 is CSARLAGIYEQYF. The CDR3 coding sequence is TGCAGTGCTAGACTAGCGGGAATCTACGAGCAGTACTTC.

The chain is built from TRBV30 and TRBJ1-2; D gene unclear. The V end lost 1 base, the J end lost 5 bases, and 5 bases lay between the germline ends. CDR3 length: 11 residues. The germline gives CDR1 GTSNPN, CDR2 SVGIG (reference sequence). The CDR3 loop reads CAWSDIYGYTF. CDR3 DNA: TGTGCCTGGAGTGACATTTATGGCTACACCTTC.

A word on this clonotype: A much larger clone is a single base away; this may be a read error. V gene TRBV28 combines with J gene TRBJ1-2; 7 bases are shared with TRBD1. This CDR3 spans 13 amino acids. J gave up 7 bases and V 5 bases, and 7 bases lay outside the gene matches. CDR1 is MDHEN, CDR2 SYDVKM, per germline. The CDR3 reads CASSLGQVGGYTF. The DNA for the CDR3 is TGTGCCAGCAGTCTAGGACAGGTAGGTGGCTACACCTTC.

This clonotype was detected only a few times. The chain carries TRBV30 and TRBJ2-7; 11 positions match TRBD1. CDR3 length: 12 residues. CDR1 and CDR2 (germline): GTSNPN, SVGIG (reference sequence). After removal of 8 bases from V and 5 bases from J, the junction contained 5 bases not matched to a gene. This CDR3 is CAGGDRGDEQYF. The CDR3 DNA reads TGTGCCGGGGGGGACAGGGGGGACGAGCAGTACTTC.

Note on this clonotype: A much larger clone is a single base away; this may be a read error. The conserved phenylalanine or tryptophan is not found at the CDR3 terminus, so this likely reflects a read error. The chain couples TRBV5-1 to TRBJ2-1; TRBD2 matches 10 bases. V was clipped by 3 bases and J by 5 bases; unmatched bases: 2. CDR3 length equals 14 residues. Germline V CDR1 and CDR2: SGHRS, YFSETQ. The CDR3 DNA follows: TGCGCCAGCAGCTCACTAGCGGGGAACAATGAGCAGTTCTTA. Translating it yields CASSSLAGNNEQFL.